This is a list of T cell receptor beta chains from one sample in a study of blood T cell repertoires in COVID-19. Generated by immunoSEQ multiplex PCR, the TCRdb table keeps only in-frame clones and is missing some. The top ten hold 10% to 13% of the sample, which has about 210,000 clones, 80% to 90% seen once. Input material: PBMCs or T cells enriched from blood (not recorded which). The receptor set was obtained from a man younger than 30 with acute COVID-19. Each CDR3 is given with its conserved first and last residue.

J gene	V gene	CDR3 protein
TRBJ1-6	TRBV27	CASRDGTGYSPLHF
TRBJ1-5	TRBV2	CASSEGAGSNQPQHF
TRBJ2-7	TRBV10-3	CAIKAPIVDEQYF
TRBJ1-2	TRBV7-8	CASSTTANYGYTF
TRBJ2-3	TRBV11-3	CASSPGDRVSTDTQYF
TRBJ1-5	TRBV7-3	CASSETVDQPQHF
TRBJ2-7	TRBV9	CASSVSGASYEQYF
TRBJ2-7	TRBV28	CASSPGQGSYEQYF
TRBJ1-1	TRBV5-1	CASSFGGTENTEAFF
TRBJ2-4	TRBV7-3	CASGRGEGNIQYF
TRBJ1-5	TRBV27	CASRVDSNSNQPQHF
TRBJ1-3	TRBV7-6	CASSSRQPGSGNTIYF
TRBJ1-3	TRBV7-6	CASSAGSYSGNTIYF
TRBJ1-3	TRBV27	CASSPTLLSSGNTIYF
TRBJ1-1	TRBV14	CASSLQGNTEAFF
TRBJ2-5	TRBV28	CASNWAQETQYF
TRBJ2-3	TRBV7-3	CASSLGGQGTDTQYF
TRBJ2-1	TRBV28	CASSPTGDFPLSYNEQFF
TRBJ2-6	TRBV7-9	CASSLSGTGANVLTF
TRBJ2-2	TRBV7-9	CASSAPPGLAGDSGELFF
TRBJ2-1	TRBV6-2/TRBV6-3	CASSYWTGPRTTSYNEQFF
TRBJ1-2	TRBV28	CASSSRGGGYGYTF
TRBJ2-5	TRBV29-1	CSVDRGALGTQYF
TRBJ1-6	TRBV28	CASSFWDRTNSPLHF
TRBJ2-2	TRBV19	CASSIVGPGAGELFF
TRBJ1-2	TRBV14	CASSQARDGYTF
TRBJ1-4	TRBV27	CASSLSPNFMEKLFF
TRBJ2-5	TRBV6-5	CASSYLAGGKETQYF
TRBJ2-1	TRBV5-1	CASSLGLAVNNEQFF
TRBJ2-5	TRBV12-3/TRBV12-4	CASSSDFEETQYF
TRBJ2-7	TRBV6-5	CASTSGYEQYF
TRBJ2-7	TRBV28	CASTRTSGTTYEQYF
TRBJ2-5	TRBV3-1/TRBV3-2	CASRLSPLAGGQETQYF
TRBJ1-2	TRBV10-3	CAISAPTGREYGYTF
TRBJ2-5	TRBV4-3	CASSQDQGQTQYF
TRBJ2-7	TRBV27	CASSSRTGWYEQYF
TRBJ2-1	TRBV2	CASSGSGSYNEQFF
TRBJ1-1	TRBV4-1	CASSQASQGGATEAFF
TRBJ2-1	TRBV4-1	CASSQDTVAGQSYNEQFF
TRBJ1-1	TRBV27	CASSRGDRVNTEAFF
TRBJ1-4	TRBV19	CAIPDRNEKLFF
TRBJ1-4	TRBV4-1	CASSQDSRTTDEKLFF
TRBJ2-5	TRBV30	CAWTGQGIQETQYF
TRBJ1-4	TRBV27	CASRVQGYLNEKLFF
TRBJ1-4	TRBV3-1/TRBV3-2	CASRLLAEEKLFF
TRBJ2-2	TRBV4-3	CASSQDGRGHTGELFF
TRBJ2-7	TRBV6-6	CASSYPGTGYEQYF
TRBJ1-1	TRBV7-2	CASSLTVNTEAFF